This T cell receptor (beta chain) was recorded in a study of shared clonotypes between healthy human individuals. The junction had 9 bases not matched to a gene; V was cut back by 3 bases and J by 0 bases. CDR3 length equals 17 residues. Germline values: CDR1 LNHNV, CDR2 YYDKDF (reference sequence). Assay used: immunoSEQ multiplex PCR; TCRdb lists only in-frame clones, some missing. In the table there are about 490,000 clones, about 84% of which are singletons. The sequence was collected from a woman between 40 and 55 years old in good health. Some clones in this sample may be carry-over from other donors' samples. The sample comprised PBMCs. The V gene is TRBV15, the J gene TRBJ2-3; 7 nucleotides agree with TRBD2. DNA for the CDR3: TGTGCCACCAGCAGCGGGAGGAGCGGGGCTAGCACAGATACGCAGTATTTT. Its translation: CATSSGRSGASTDTQYF.